In its sample, the clone carrying this T cell receptor (beta chain) was seen many times. The antigen is undetermined. In this cohort's terms, stable hyperthyroidism meant no ophthalmopathy by 18 months of follow-up. Symptoms, serum thyroxine and TRAb, thyroid ultrasound, and orbital computed tomography formed the diagnostic basis. The entry originates in a study of Graves' ophthalmopathy and Graves' hyperthyroidism. Broader study findings: Stable hyperthyroidism and ophthalmopathy were told apart by a 13-signature model, which achieved just over 85% sensitivity and 81.08% specificity. Also, most clonotypes expanded in the thyroid above 0.001 frequency appeared in blood.

CDR3 length: 13 amino acids. Unmatched junction bases numbered 2, after V lost 2 bases and J lost 5 bases. Germline V lookup: CDR1 MGHDK, CDR2 SYGVNS. The study amplified TCR beta CDR3 regions using RNA transcripts. The authors performed first-round RT-PCR with HTBI primers and then a second-round multiplex PCR. TCRdb fed the multiplex PCR reads into MiXCR, producing one record per CDR3 protein. The sample has 300,000 to 500,000 distinct CDR3 sequences; approximately 15% are singletons. Material: peripheral blood. The clonotype originates from a woman between 18 and 30 years old with stable Graves' hyperthyroidism. The chain recombines TRBV25-1 with TRBJ1-1, with 7 bases aligning to TRBD1. CDR3 amino acids: CASSERQGTEAFF. CDR3 sequence (DNA): TGTGCCAGCAGTGAACGACAGGGAACTGAAGCTTTCTTT.